This T cell receptor beta chain was profiled in a study of CD8+ T cells in alopecia areata (dated by TCRdb to between 2018 and 2020). Describing the broader study: Treated patients were enrolled in an open-label pilot trial of oral tofacitinib, 5 to 10 mg twice daily, for moderate-to-severe alopecia areata. Patients received tofacitinib for 6 to 18 months and were then followed off drug for 6 months to check for delayed response and recurrence. To study T cell clonal expansion in alopecia areata, the researchers applied high-throughput TCRbeta sequencing to both the C3H/HeJ mouse model and human patients. On the human side, TCRbeta sequencing was run on scalp tissue and on sorted CD4+ and CD8+ peripheral blood T cells from healthy controls and from alopecia areata patients with either patchy or totalis/universalis disease. Biopsies were taken from tofacitinib-treated patients at baseline and at 4 and 24 weeks of treatment, and a later scalp biopsy was taken in several of the tofacitinib-treated patients. Scalp clonality was compared across normal scalp (n=4), patchy alopecia areata scalp (n=8), and alopecia totalis/universalis scalp (n=8). RNA came from the PAXgene miRNA kit for fixed scalp, the miRNeasy kit for PBMCs, and the RNeasy kit for mouse skin. TCRbeta CDR3 regions were amplified by immunoSEQ multiplex PCR with 35 Vbeta forward and 13 Jbeta reverse primers. Summary of the overall study and its limitations: Scalp TCR repertoire analysis is complicated because resident alphabeta T cells in normal human skin are also sequenced, whereas mouse skin is dominated by gammadelta T cells. Compared with normal scalp, lesional scalp, particularly in alopecia totalis/universalis, had higher clonality and more expanded CD8+ clones, which suggests antigenic drive. Shared TCR sequences between patients were less evident than in mice, which may be partly attributable to HLA diversity in the patient population.

The receptor library was made with the immunoSEQ multiplex PCR assay. RNA was extracted from all samples and reverse transcribed into cDNA, which served as template for TCR sequencing. First-strand cDNA was synthesized using SuperScript III with a 2:1 mix of oligo-dT and random hexamers. A synthetic immune receptor repertoire was used to measure amplification bias, and any remaining bias was corrected computationally. From the authors' description of their analysis: Raw reads were preprocessed to remove errors, and CDR3 was defined according to IMGT conventions as the region from the conserved cysteine to phenylalanine. Clonality was computed by normalizing Shannon entropy by log2 of the number of productive unique TCRs and subtracting the result from 1. Scalp TCRbeta sequences were cross-referenced with sorted blood CD4 and CD8 repertoires so that the CD4 or CD8 identity of scalp clones could be inferred. In TCRdb, the immuneACCESS table is reduced to in-frame sequences with V and J assigned. These tables do not hold every clone; where another copy was compared, an unresolved V gene accounts for under half, and the others remain unexplained. Clonal size and the V and J genes are those of that table, whereas D and trimming came from the DNA. In this sample the table shows more than 95,000 clones, about two fifths of which occur a single time. The top ten clones comprise around 1.4% of the sample.

Regarding this clone: Which antigen it targets is not known. No clone much larger than this one lies a single base away; base qualities are absent.

The CDR3 measures 14 amino acids from cysteine to phenylalanine. Only the CDR3 DNA stays, 42 bases, in frame from base 1. Per the germline V gene, MNHEY is the CDR1 and SVGAGI is the CDR2. V sheds 5 bases and J sheds 7 bases, leaving 15 bases between their ends. Lesional scalp punch biopsies and peripheral blood were obtained from alopecia areata patients. PBMCs were isolated by density centrifugation and stained for CD3, CD4 and CD8, after which CD4+ and CD8+ T cells were sorted on a FACSAria. The material sequenced was CD4+ T cells sorted from blood. This TCR was sampled from a human donor with alopecia areata. Here the chain combines TRBV6-5 and TRBJ1-5; the D gene cannot be resolved reliably. In nucleotide form, the sequence is TGTGCCAGCAGTCTCACGATGTTGGCCCAGCCCCAGCATTTT. It encodes CASSLTMLAQPQHF.